This T cell receptor beta chain originates from a study of T cell responses to AZD1222 COVID-19 vaccine. Study-wide findings and caveats: All repertoire sampling was performed exclusively after the peak T cell response. Spike-spanning, vaccine-associated CD4 TCRs were dominant at 160-218 and 743-854. Baseline seropositivity occurred in only a handful of AZD1222 recipients.

Sequencing was performed with immunoSEQ multiplex PCR; in TCRdb, only in-frame clones are kept and a portion is missing. The sample has some 140,000 clones, 80% to 90% seen once. As regards this clone: Its cognate antigen is unknown.

This sample comprised peripheral blood, obtained on day 0 of AZD1222 vaccination. The origin of this receptor is an adult in good health.

The CDR3: CASSQEGVAGNTIYF. CDR3 nucleotides: TGCGCCAGCAGCCAAGAAGGGGTTGCTGGAAACACCATATATTTT. The rearrangement uses TRBV4-1 and TRBJ1-3, with D perhaps matching TRBD1 (5 bases). The CDR3 covers 15 residues. V lost 0 bases, J lost 2 bases, and 8 bases lay in between. The V gene's germline CDR1 is MGHRA and CDR2 YSYEKL.